This entry describes one T cell receptor (beta chain). Antigen specificity is unknown. Amplification of TRBV12-4/TRBJ1-2 clonotypes used adaptor-ligated barcode primers. In TCRdb, the multiplex PCR reads were re-called with MiXCR into one record per CDR3 protein. The sample holds over 1,000 distinct CDR3 sequences, around a third seen once. General observations from the study: Tumor-infiltrating Treg TCR alpha and beta sequences overlapped most with tumor naive CD4+ T cells, then blood naive. In terms of TCR gene usage, tumor memory CD4+ T cells clustered together with blood and lymph node memory CD4+ cells, as well as with lymph node naive CD4+ cells.

The CDR3 contains 13 residues. J lost 7 bases, V lost 7 bases, and 9 bases had no gene match. Sequencing was performed on memory CD4+ T cells sorted from blood. Subset described: memory CD4+ T cells, CD4+CD45RO+CD25-. The receptor's source is a female donor with breast cancer. V and J are TRBV12-3 or TRBV12-4 and TRBJ1-2; 7 bases are shared with TRBD1. The CDR3 bases are TGTGCCAGCACCTGGGACAGCGTATCTGGCTACACCTTC. Protein sequence: CASTWDSVSGYTF.